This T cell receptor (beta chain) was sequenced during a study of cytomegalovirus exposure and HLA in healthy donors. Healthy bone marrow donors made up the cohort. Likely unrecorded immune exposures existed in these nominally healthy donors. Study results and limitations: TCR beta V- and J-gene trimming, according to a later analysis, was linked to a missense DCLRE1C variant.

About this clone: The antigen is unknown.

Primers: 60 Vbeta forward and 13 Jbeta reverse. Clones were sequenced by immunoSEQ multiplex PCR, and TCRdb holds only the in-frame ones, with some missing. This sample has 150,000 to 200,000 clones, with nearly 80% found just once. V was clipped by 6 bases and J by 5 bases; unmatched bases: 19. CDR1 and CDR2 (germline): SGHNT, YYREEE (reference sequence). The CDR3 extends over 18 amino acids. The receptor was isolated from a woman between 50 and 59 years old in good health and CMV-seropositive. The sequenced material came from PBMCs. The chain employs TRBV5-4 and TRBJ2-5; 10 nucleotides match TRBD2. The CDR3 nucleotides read TGTGCCAGCACCCTCCGGTTACAAGCGGGAGGGCCTGGTGAGACCCAGTACTTC. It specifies CASTLRLQAGGPGETQYF.